The source of this TCR beta chain is a study of cytotoxic CD8 clonotypes in ibrutinib-treated CLL. A word on this clone: As yet, its antigen is unknown.

Germline lookup yields CDR1 SGHVS and CDR2 FQNEAQ. The CDR3 is made up of 15 amino acids. Trimming took 5 bases from V and 4 from J, leaving 15 bases between them. Broader study findings: Clonality was higher at ibrutinib response and returned toward baseline at progression. Patients had baseline clonality above age-matched healthy donors, and this clonality moved with circulating CD8+ T-cell counts.

Assay used: immunoSEQ multiplex PCR; TCRdb lists only in-frame clones, some missing. The repertoire holds 100,000 to 150,000 clones, with approximately 85% as singletons. Sequencing was performed on PBMCs, taken after 24 months of ibrutinib treatment. The rearrangement links TRBV7-8 to TRBJ1-5, with unresolved D. The clonotype originates from a human donor with chronic lymphocytic leukemia. This CDR3 is CASSPPPGHNQPQHF. DNA of the CDR3: TGTGCCAGCAGCCCTCCCCCGGGCCATAATCAGCCCCAGCATTTT.